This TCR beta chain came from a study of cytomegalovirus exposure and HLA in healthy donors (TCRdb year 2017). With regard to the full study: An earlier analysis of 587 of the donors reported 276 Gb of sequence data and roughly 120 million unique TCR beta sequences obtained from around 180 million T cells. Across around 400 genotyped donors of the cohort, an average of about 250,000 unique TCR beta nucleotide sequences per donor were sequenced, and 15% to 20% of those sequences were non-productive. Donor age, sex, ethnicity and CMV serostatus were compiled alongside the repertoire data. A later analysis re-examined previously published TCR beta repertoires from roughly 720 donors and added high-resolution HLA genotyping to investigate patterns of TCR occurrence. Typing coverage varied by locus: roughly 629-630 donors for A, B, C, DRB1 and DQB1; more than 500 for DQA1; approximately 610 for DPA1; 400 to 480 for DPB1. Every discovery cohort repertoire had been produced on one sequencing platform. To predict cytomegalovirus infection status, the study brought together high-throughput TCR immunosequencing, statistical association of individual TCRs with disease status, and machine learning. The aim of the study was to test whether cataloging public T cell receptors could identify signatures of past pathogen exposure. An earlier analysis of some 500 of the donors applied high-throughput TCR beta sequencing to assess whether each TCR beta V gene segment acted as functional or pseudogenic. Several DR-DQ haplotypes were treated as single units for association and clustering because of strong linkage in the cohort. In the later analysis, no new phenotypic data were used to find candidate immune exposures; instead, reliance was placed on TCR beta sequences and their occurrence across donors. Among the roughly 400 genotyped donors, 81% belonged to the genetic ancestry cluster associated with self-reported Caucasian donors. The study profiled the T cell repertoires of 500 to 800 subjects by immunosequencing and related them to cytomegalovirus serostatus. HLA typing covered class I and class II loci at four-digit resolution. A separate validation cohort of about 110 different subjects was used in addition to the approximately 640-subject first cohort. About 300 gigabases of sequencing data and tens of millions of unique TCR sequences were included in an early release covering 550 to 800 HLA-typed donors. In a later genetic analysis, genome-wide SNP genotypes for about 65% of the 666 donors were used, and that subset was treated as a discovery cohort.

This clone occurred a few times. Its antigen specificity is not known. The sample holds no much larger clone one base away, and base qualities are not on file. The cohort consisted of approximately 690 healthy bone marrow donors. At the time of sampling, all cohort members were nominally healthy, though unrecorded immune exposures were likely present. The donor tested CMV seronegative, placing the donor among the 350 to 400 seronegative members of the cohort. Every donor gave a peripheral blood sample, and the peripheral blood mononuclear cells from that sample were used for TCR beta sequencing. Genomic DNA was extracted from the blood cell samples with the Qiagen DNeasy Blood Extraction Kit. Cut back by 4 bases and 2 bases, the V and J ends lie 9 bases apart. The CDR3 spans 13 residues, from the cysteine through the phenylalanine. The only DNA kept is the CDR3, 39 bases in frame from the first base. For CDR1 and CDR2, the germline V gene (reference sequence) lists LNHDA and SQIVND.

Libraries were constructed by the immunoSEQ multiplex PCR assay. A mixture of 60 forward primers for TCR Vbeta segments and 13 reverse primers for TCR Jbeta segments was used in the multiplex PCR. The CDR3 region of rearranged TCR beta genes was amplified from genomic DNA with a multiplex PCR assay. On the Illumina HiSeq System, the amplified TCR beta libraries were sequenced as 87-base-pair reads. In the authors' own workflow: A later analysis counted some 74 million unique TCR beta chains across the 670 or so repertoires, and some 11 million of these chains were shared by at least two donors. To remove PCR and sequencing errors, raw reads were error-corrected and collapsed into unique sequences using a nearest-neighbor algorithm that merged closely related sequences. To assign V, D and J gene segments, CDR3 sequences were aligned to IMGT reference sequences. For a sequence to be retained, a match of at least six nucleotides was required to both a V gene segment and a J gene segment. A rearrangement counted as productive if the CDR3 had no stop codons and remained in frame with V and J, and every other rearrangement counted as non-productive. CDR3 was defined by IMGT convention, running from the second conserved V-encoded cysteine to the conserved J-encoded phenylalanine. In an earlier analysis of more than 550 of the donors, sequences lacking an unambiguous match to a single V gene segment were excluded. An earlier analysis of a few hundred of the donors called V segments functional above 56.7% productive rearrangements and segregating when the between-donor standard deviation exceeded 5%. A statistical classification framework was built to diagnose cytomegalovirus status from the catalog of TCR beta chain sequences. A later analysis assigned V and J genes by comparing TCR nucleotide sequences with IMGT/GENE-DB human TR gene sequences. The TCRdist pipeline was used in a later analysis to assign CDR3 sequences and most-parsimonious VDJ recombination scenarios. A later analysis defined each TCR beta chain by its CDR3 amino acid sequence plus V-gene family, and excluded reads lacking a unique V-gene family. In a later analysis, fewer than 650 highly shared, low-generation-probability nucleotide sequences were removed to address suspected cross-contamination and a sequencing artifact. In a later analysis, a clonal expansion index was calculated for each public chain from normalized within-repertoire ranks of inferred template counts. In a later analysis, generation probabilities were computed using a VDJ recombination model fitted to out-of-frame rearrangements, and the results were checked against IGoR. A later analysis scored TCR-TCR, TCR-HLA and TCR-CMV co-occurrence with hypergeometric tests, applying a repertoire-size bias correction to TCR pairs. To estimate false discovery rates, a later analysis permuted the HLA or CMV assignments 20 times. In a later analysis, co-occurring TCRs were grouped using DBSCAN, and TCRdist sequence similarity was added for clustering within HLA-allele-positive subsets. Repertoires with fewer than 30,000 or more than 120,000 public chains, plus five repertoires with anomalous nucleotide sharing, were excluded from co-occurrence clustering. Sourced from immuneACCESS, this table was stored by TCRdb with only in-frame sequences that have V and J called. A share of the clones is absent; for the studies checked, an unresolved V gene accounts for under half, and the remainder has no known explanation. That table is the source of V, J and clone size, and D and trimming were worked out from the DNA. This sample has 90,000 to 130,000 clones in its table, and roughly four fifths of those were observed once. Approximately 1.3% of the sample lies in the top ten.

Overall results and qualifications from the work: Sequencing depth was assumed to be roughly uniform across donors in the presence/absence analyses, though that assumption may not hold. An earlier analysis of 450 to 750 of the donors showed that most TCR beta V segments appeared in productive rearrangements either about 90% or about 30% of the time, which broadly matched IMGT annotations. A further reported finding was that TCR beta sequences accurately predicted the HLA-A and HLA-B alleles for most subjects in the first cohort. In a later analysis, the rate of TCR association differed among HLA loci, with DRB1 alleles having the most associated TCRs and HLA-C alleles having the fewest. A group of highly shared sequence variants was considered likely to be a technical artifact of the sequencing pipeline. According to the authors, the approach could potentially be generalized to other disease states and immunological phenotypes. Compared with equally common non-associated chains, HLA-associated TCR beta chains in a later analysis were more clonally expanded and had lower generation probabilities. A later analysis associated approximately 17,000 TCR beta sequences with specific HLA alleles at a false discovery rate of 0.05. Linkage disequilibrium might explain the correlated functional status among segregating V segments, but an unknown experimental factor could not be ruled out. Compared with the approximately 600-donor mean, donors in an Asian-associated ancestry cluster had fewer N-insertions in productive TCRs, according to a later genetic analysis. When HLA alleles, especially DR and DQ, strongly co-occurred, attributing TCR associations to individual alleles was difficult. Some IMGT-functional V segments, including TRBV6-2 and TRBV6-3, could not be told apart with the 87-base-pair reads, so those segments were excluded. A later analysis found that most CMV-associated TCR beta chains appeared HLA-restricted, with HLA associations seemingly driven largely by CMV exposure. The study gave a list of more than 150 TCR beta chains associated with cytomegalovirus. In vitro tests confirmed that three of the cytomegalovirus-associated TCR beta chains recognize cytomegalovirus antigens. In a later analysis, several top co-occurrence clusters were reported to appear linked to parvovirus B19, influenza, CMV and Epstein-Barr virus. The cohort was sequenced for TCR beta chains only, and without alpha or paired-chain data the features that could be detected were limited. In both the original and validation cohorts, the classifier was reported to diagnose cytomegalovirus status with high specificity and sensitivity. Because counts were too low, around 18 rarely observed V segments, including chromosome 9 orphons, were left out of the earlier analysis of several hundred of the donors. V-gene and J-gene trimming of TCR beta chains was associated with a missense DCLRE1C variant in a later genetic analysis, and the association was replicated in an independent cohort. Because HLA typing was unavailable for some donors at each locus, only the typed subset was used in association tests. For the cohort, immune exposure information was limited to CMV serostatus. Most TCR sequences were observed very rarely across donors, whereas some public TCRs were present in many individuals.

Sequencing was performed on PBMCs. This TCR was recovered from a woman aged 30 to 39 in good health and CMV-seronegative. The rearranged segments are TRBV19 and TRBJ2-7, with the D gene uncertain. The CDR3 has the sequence CASSTGPPYEQYF. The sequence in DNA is TGTGCCAGTAGTACCGGTCCCCCCTACGAGCAGTACTTC.